This T cell receptor (beta chain) was identified during a study of molecular identifiers for immune sequencing clone quantification. Overall study results and limits: With a barcode shared among identical TCR molecules, highly expanded clone sizes could be underestimated.

Each CDR3 protein is one row after TCRdb ran MiXCR on the PCR reads. The repertoire holds more than 550,000 distinct CDR3 sequences, about 25% seen once, with 0.78% in the top ten. CD8+CD4-CCR7+CD45RA+ sorting gave the naive CD8 T cells. This CDR3 spans 20 amino acids. Trimming took 0 bases from V and 3 from J; bases not matched to a gene: 12. Germline CDR1 is SGHAT and CDR2 is FQNNGV. This clonotype was observed a handful of times. Its antigen is undetermined. The chain employs TRBV11-2 and TRBJ2-6; 9 positions match TRBD1. The specimen was naive CD8+ T cells from blood, with Jurkat cell RNA spiked in. Subset specified: FACS-sorted CD8+CD4-CCR7+CD45RA+ naive T cells. This clonotype was sampled from a human donor in good health. Some libraries in this study had Jurkat cell RNA spiked in. The CDR3 loop is CASSLDSVDRGLFGANVLTF. The DNA for the CDR3 is TGTGCCAGCAGCTTAGATTCGGTGGACAGGGGACTATTTGGGGCCAACGTCCTGACTTTC.